This T cell receptor beta chain was recovered during a study of T cell responses to AZD1222 COVID-19 vaccine. About this clone: What it binds is not known.

Points from the study as a whole: CD4 TCRs associated with vaccination spanned spike, dominating at 160-218 and 743-854. Clonal diversity was possibly underestimated, and white British individuals and females predominated among donors.

Recipients boosted at about 4 weeks or about 12 weeks are pooled. Libraries were prepared by immunoSEQ multiplex PCR; TCRdb keeps only in-frame clonotypes and omits some of them. The sample lists 130,000 or so clones, 70% to 90% occurring once. The source of this sequence is an adult who received the AZD1222 COVID-19 vaccine. The sample consisted of peripheral blood, taken 28 days after the second AZD1222 dose.

The CDR3 DNA is TGTGCCAGCAGCCATTGGGGTGCCAAGTCCTACAATGAGCAGTTCTTC. Its translation is CASSHWGAKSYNEQFF. The chain joins TRBV7-8 to TRBJ2-1; D ambiguous. The CDR3 sequence is 16 residues long. V shed 5 bases and J shed 1 base, with 15 bases lying between them. In germline, CDR1 is SGHVS, CDR2 FQNEAQ.